This T cell receptor beta chain was captured in a study of T cells in Graves' hyperthyroidism and ophthalmopathy. The study enrolled patients aged 18 to 65 with newly diagnosed hyperthyroidism of under 2 months' duration. RNA transcripts gave rise to amplified TCR beta CDR3 regions. Using the HTBI primer set, a first-round RT-PCR was run on the TCR CDR3. In TCRdb, the multiplex PCR reads were re-called with MiXCR into one record per CDR3 protein. The sample has fewer than 650,000 distinct CDR3 sequences; around 13% are singletons. Study observations and caveats: With a median lead of about six months before onset, the model predicted ophthalmopathy. Stable hyperthyroidism and ophthalmopathy were separated using 13 V-J signatures.

On this clonotype: What it binds is not known.

The junction had 13 bases not matched to a gene; V was cut back by 4 bases and J by 2 bases. Looked up from germline, CDR1 is MDHEN and CDR2 is SYDVKM. The CDR3 has 18 residues. The receptor comes from a woman in her twenties or thirties with Graves' hyperthyroidism that later progressed to Graves' ophthalmopathy. Sequenced: blood. The chain has TRBV28 and TRBJ2-7; 11 bases line up with TRBD2. The CDR3, as DNA: TGTGCCAGCAGTTCTCCCCCCTGGCGGGGACTAGCGGCCTACGAGCAGTACTTC. Its protein is CASSSPPWRGLAAYEQYF.